These T cell receptor beta chains were read from a single sample in a study of blood T cell dynamics during melanoma immunotherapy. Sequenced by immunoSEQ multiplex PCR; TCRdb stores in-frame clones only, minus some. The sample has fewer than 6,000 clones, approximately 84% seen once; the top ten hold approximately 10%. This specimen was blood, taken from a patient treated with checkpoint blockade. Source of these receptors: a human donor with melanoma. The CDR3 runs from the conserved cysteine through the conserved F or W. A D gene is named only where the DNA matches it firmly. Clone size is stated in some rows and not others, as once, few, many or a class when expanded.

clone size	V gene	D gene	J gene	CDR3 length	CDR3 DNA	CDR3 protein
.	TRBV21-1	.	TRBJ2-7	13	TGTGCCAGCAGCAAAGCGACCCGGTACGAGCAGTACTTC	CASSKATRYEQYF
.	TRBV2	.	TRBJ2-7	13	TGTGCCAGCAGTGAATTCGGGTCGGGGGAGCAGTACTTC	CASSEFGSGEQYF
.	TRBV4-1	.	TRBJ1-2	15	TGCGCCAGCAGCCAAGATTTCCCAGGGTATGGGGGCTACACCTTC	CASSQDFPGYGGYTF
.	TRBV19	TRBD1	TRBJ1-6	17	TGTGCCAGTAGTATGCGCCGGGACAGGGCTATTGATTCACCCCTCCACTTT	CASSMRRDRAIDSPLHF
.	TRBV10-3	TRBD1	TRBJ1-5	13	TGTGCCATCAGGGGACAGGGGAATCAGCCCCAGCATTTT	CAIRGQGNQPQHF
.	TRBV11-2	.	TRBJ1-1	13	TGTGCCAGCAGCTTAGCACAGGCCCCTGAAGCTTTCTTT	CASSLAQAPEAFF
once	TRBV6-6	.	TRBJ2-7	11	TGTGCCAGCAGTACCAACTACGAGCAGTACTTC	CASSTNYEQYF
once	TRBV5-1	TRBD1	TRBJ1-1	15	TGCGCCAGCAGCTGGGTGGGACAGGGAGGCACTGAAGCTTTCTTT	CASSWVGQGGTEAFF
.	TRBV6-4	.	TRBJ1-1	15	TGTGCCAGCATAGAAAGTGGGGGATTGGACACTGAAGCTTTCTTT	CASIESGGLDTEAFF
once	TRBV6-1	TRBD1	TRBJ1-2	15	TGTGCCAGCAGTGAAGAGGGGGGACAGATTTATGGCTACACCTTC	CASSEEGGQIYGYTF
.	TRBV25-1	TRBD1	TRBJ1-2	14	TGTGCCAGCAGCAGACAGGGGGCGGACTATGGCTACACCTTC	CASSRQGADYGYTF
.	TRBV19	.	TRBJ2-7	14	TGTGCCAGTAGTATGAGAGGATCCTCTTACGAGCAGTACTTC	CASSMRGSSYEQYF
.	TRBV6-5	.	TRBJ1-2	14	TGTGCCAGCAGTCCACTACTAAGGCTCTATGGCTACACCTTC	CASSPLLRLYGYTF
.	TRBV5-1	TRBD2	TRBJ2-1	15	TGCGCCAGCAGCTTATCGGGGGGCTCCTACAATGAGCAGTTCTTC	CASSLSGGSYNEQFF
.	TRBV4-1	TRBD2	TRBJ2-7	16	TGCGCCAGCAGCCAAGGAAGGACTAGCGGAGACTACGAGCAGTACTTC	CASSQGRTSGDYEQYF
medium-sized	TRBV4-1	.	TRBJ2-7	15	TGCGCCAGCAGCCAATCCGTGGGGGGAGCCTACGAGCAGTACTTC	CASSQSVGGAYEQYF
.	TRBV21-1	.	TRBJ1-5	16	TGTGCCAGCAGCAAAGGATGGCAGTTTAGCAATCAGCCCCAGCATTTT	CASSKGWQFSNQPQHF
.	TRBV11-3	TRBD1	TRBJ1-3	15	TGTGCCAGCAGTAGGACAGGGGCGGCTGGAAACACCATATATTTT	CASSRTGAAGNTIYF
.	TRBV7-2	.	TRBJ1-1	13	TGTGCCAGCACCAATGGGACGAGACCTGAAGCTTTCTTT	CASTNGTRPEAFF
once	TRBV29-1	.	TRBJ2-7	14	TGCAGCGTGGGTCCGGGATCGAGTTCAGGCGAGCAGTACTTC	CSVGPGSSSGEQYF
.	TRBV27	.	TRBJ1-5	14	TGTGCCAGCAGTAGCAGGGAAGCCAATCAGCCCCAGCATTTT	CASSSREANQPQHF
large	TRBV19	TRBD2	TRBJ2-7	15	TGTGCCAGTAGTACGACTAGCGGAATAGGGTACGAGCAGTACTTC	CASSTTSGIGYEQYF
.	TRBV5-8	.	TRBJ1-1	14	TGTGCCAGCAGCTTTGTTCCGGGGGGCACTGAAGCTTTCTTT	CASSFVPGGTEAFF
.	TRBV16	.	TRBJ1-1	14	TGTGCCAGCAGCCAATCAGGCAGGGACACTGAAGCTTTCTTT	CASSQSGRDTEAFF
.	TRBV5-5	.	TRBJ2-7	16	TGTGCCAGCAGCTTGGCTCCCCAGGGTATGGACTACGAGCAGTACTTC	CASSLAPQGMDYEQYF
.	TRBV5-4	TRBD2	TRBJ2-7	14	TGTGCCAGCAGCTTTACTAGCGGTTCCTACGAGCAGTACTTC	CASSFTSGSYEQYF
.	TRBV27	TRBD1	TRBJ1-4	15	TGTGCCAGCAGTCCAGGGACAGCCTCTAATGAAAAACTGTTTTTT	CASSPGTASNEKLFF
few	TRBV6-1	.	TRBJ2-7	15	TGTGCCAGCAGAGAAGCGGCCTCAACTAGGGACGAGCAGTACTTC	CASREAASTRDEQYF
.	TRBV7-9	.	TRBJ1-4	16	TGTGCCAGCAGCCCCCCGGGGAGGCCAACTAATGAAAAACTGTTTTTT	CASSPPGRPTNEKLFF
.	TRBV7-2	.	TRBJ1-2	15	TGTGCCAGCAGCTTAGAGTCTTCAGGCGGATATGGCTACACCTTC	CASSLESSGGYGYTF
.	TRBV7-8	.	TRBJ2-7	13	TGTGCCAGCAGCCAAAGGACTGGGGCCGAGCAGTACTTC	CASSQRTGAEQYF
.	TRBV4-3	TRBD1	TRBJ1-3	15	TGCGCCAGCAGCGCCGAACAGGGGCGAGGAAACACCATATATTTT	CASSAEQGRGNTIYF
large	TRBV7-9	.	TRBJ2-7	14	TGTGCCAGCAGCCCCCCGGGATCCCCCTACGAGCAGTACTTC	CASSPPGSPYEQYF
.	TRBV7-6	TRBD1	TRBJ1-1	14	TGTGCCAGCAGCTCCCGGACAGGCAACACTGAAGCTTTCTTT	CASSSRTGNTEAFF
.	TRBV6-5	TRBD2	TRBJ2-7	15	TGTGCCAGCAGGTACGGAGCGGGGGGTGACTACGAGCAGTACTTC	CASRYGAGGDYEQYF
.	TRBV7-9	.	TRBJ1-2	12	TGTGCCAGCAGCTTAGTGGAGACTGGCTACACCTTC	CASSLVETGYTF
.	TRBV18	.	TRBJ2-7	15	TGTGCCAGCTCACCACTCGAGGAAGGTAGCTACGAGCAGTACTTC	CASSPLEEGSYEQYF